One sample yielded the 18 T cell receptor beta chains listed below, sequenced in a study of regulatory T cells in long-lasting Graves disease. As for time point: newly diagnosed GD, antithyroid drugs for less than 3 months. With RNA extracted from PBMCs as input, the TCR library was made. Construction of TCR beta libraries relied on iRepertoire HTBI primers and on Arm-PCR targeting CDR3 regions. TCRdb reprocessed the multiplex PCR reads via MiXCR and lists one record per CDR3 protein. This table holds 550,000 to 600,000 distinct CDR3 sequences, roughly 15% found once. The same specimen was also included in a second study, on T cells in Graves' hyperthyroidism and ophthalmopathy.

The sequencing here drew on peripheral blood mononuclear cells (PBMCs), taken at new diagnosis, from a patient treated with antithyroid drugs. The receptors here all came from a man in his late teens or twenties with Graves disease.

This clonotype was picked up many times. The chain couples TRBV11-2 to TRBJ2-3, with 9 bases aligning to TRBD2. The CDR3 sequence is 14 residues long. Per the germline V gene, CDR1 is SGHAT and CDR2 is FQNNGV. V was clipped by 5 bases and J by 2 bases; unmatched bases: 2. CDR3 amino acids: CASSRLADTDTQYF. The CDR3 DNA follows: TGTGCCAGCAGCCGACTAGCGGACACAGATACGCAGTATTTT. The full variable domain, with the rest looked up from reference TRBV11-2 and TRBJ2-3, is EAGVAQSPRYKIIEKRQSVAFWCNPISGHATLYWYQQILGQGPKLLIQFQNNGVVDDSQLPKDRFSAERLKGVDSTLKIQPAKLEDSAVYLCASSRLADTDTQYFGPGTRLTVL.

This clonotype was counted at least ten times. V usage is TRBV27 and J usage is TRBJ1-1, with no clear D. V was cut by 5 bases and J by 8 bases, with 12 bases left in between. This CDR3 region has 12 residues. Germline V gives CDR1 MNHEY, CDR2 SMNVEV (reference sequence). CDR3 residues: CASSPPRGEAFF. The CDR3 nucleotides are TGTGCCAGCAGTCCCCCCCGAGGGGAAGCTTTCTTT.

The V gene is TRBV5-1, the J gene TRBJ2-1; 9 nucleotides line up with TRBD1. J was trimmed by 1 base and V by 6 bases; bases with no gene match: 5. The germline V gene has CDR1 SGHRS and CDR2 YFSETQ. The CDR3 extends over 15 amino acids. CDR3 sequence: CASMSGTGSYNEQFF. CDR3 coding DNA: TGCGCCAGCATGTCTGGGACAGGGTCCTACAATGAGCAGTTCTTC.

This clonotype was detected many times. The chain recombines TRBV28 with TRBJ2-7; D may be TRBD1 (5 bases). Deletions cut 3 bases from V and 5 bases from J, with 20 bases between. Germline values: CDR1 MDHEN, CDR2 SYDVKM. CDR3 size: 16 residues. DNA for the CDR3: TGTGCCAGCAGTTTTCGTCAGGGCATTTATTCAGACGAGCAGTACTTC. Its translation: CASSFRQGIYSDEQYF.

V gene TRBV11-2 combines with J gene TRBJ2-1; D is unresolved. CDR1 is SGHAT, CDR2 FQNNGV, per germline. This CDR3 has 16 amino acids. Trimming left V 4 bases short and J 1 base short, with 14 bases between. The CDR3 region is CASSSGTAWSYNEQFF. Written as DNA, the CDR3 is TGTGCCAGCAGCTCGGGCACAGCGTGGTCCTACAATGAGCAGTTCTTC. The full variable domain, with the rest looked up from reference TRBV11-2 and TRBJ2-1, is EAGVAQSPRYKIIEKRQSVAFWCNPISGHATLYWYQQILGQGPKLLIQFQNNGVVDDSQLPKDRFSAERLKGVDSTLKIQPAKLEDSAVYLCASSSGTAWSYNEQFFGPGTRLTVL.

This clonotype was picked up many times. This chain links TRBV11-3 with TRBJ2-1, with no clear D. CDR3 size: 11 residues. Germline loops: CDR1 SGHNT, CDR2 YENEEA. Trimming removed 3 bases from V and 7 bases from J, with 4 bases in between. In nucleotides, the CDR3 is TGTGCCAGCAGCTTCTCTAATGAGCAGTTCTTC. Protein sequence: CASSFSNEQFF.

There are many counts of this clonotype. This chain uses TRBV6-2 or TRBV6-3 with TRBJ2-7; D ambiguous. The CDR3 covers 14 residues. Germline CDR1 MNHEY, CDR2 SVGEGT. V was clipped by 6 bases and J by 3 bases, with 15 bases between them. CDR3 DNA: TGTGCCAGCAGCTCATTTATGGCCCTCTACGAGCAGTACTTC. Its translation is CASSSFMALYEQYF.

This clonotype was recorded at least ten times. The chain couples TRBV7-9 to TRBJ1-2; D is undetermined. Per germline, CDR1 SEHNR and CDR2 FQNEAQ (reference sequence). V was shortened by 1 base and J by 7 bases, with 13 bases between the two germline ends. CDR3 length: 14 residues. CDR3 in DNA: TGTGCCAGCAGCTTAGAGCTGGGGAGTACTGGCTACACCTTC. This codes for CASSLELGSTGYTF.

This clonotype showed up just a few times. The gene calls are TRBV28 and TRBJ1-5; D gene ambiguous. The CDR3 covers 12 residues. V was clipped by 3 bases and J by 3 bases, with 3 bases between them. Germline CDR1 and CDR2: MDHEN and SYDVKM. Here the CDR3 reads CASSFYNQPQHF. The CDR3 region has the DNA TGTGCCAGCAGTTTCTACAATCAGCCCCAGCATTTT.

This clonotype was detected a few times. The gene calls are TRBV27 and TRBJ2-7, with D unclear. The V end was cut by 2 bases, the J end by 2 bases, with 7 bases between. The CDR3 extends over 13 amino acids. Germline assignment: CDR1 MNHEY and CDR2 SMNVEV (reference sequence). The CDR3 coding sequence is TGTGCCAGCAGTTTAGGGTTAACCTACGAGCAGTACTTC. It is translated as CASSLGLTYEQYF.

This sequence joins TRBV27 and TRBJ1-6; 7 bases are a match to TRBD1. Germline values: CDR1 MNHEY, CDR2 SMNVEV (reference sequence). The length of the CDR3 is 14 residues. V shed 5 bases and J 14 bases; nucleotides not matched to a gene: 12. The chain's CDR3 is CASSPGTASMTLHF. The CDR3 nucleotides are TGTGCCAGCAGTCCCGGGACAGCAAGTATGACCCTCCACTTT.

Many counts were recorded for this clonotype. This chain links TRBV7-9 with TRBJ2-3; no reliable D call. The germline V gene has CDR1 SEHNR and CDR2 FQNEAQ (reference sequence). Trimming pared 2 bases from V and 6 bases from J, leaving 9 bases between. CDR3 length: 13 residues. This CDR3 is CASSLYPPDTQYF. In DNA, the CDR3 is TGTGCCAGCAGCTTATACCCACCCGATACGCAGTATTTT.

Many counts were recorded for this clonotype. The chain combines TRBV20-1 with TRBJ2-1; 10 bases are shared with TRBD2. The CDR3 length is 14 residues. V lost 5 bases to trimming and J lost 5 bases; unmatched junction nucleotides: 6. CDR1 and CDR2 (germline): DFQATT, SNEGSKA (reference sequence). Here the CDR3 reads CSAYKREGHNEQFF. For the CDR3, the DNA is TGCAGTGCTTATAAGCGGGAGGGCCACAATGAGCAGTTCTTC.

This chain joins TRBV5-1 and TRBJ1-2, with D possibly TRBD1 on 6 matching bases. The CDR3 contains 15 residues. Per the germline V gene, CDR1 is SGHRS and CDR2 is YFSETQ. V lost 5 bases to trimming and J lost 0 bases, with 14 bases between them. CDR3 sequence reads: CASSPTGSANYGYTF. The CDR3 DNA sequence: TGCGCCAGCAGTCCGACAGGCTCCGCTAACTATGGCTACACCTTC.

This clonotype showed up just a few times. The V call is TRBV28, the J call TRBJ2-2; D not certain. Germline V CDR1 and CDR2: MDHEN, SYDVKM. The CDR3 is made up of 14 amino acids. The V and J ends lost 7 bases and 8 bases respectively, with 17 bases between them. CDR3 sequence: CASNTGPSGGELFF. The CDR3 DNA follows: TGTGCCAGCAATACCGGACCTTCCGGGGGGGAGCTGTTTTTT.

This clonotype showed up just once. A read error may be the cause here, since a much bigger clone is one base away. V is TRBV12-3 or TRBV12-4 and J is TRBJ2-7; tentatively, D is TRBD2 (5 bases). CDR3 size: 12 residues. V dropped 1 base and J dropped 9 bases, with 10 bases sitting between them. For the CDR3, the DNA is TGTGCCAGCAGTTTAGGAGAGGGTGGGCAGTACTTC. Its protein is CASSLGEGGQYF.

This clonotype was observed many times. The chain links TRBV13 to TRBJ2-5; 11 positions agree with TRBD2. Germline CDR1 reads PRHDT; CDR2 reads FYEKMQ (reference sequence). V dropped 2 bases and J dropped 3; count of bases not matched to a gene: 2. CDR3 length equals 15 residues. The CDR3 DNA reads as TGTGCCAGCAGCTTAATACTAGCGGGAGAAGAGACCCAGTACTTC. Residues: CASSLILAGEETQYF.

J is TRBJ1-3 and V is TRBV9; no clear D gene. The germline CDR1 and CDR2 sequences are SGDLS and YYNGEE. V lost 6 bases, J lost 4 bases, and 17 bases lay in between. This CDR3 comprises 15 residues. The CDR3 nucleotides are TGTGCCAGCACCCCGTCCCGTGCGAGAGGAAACACCATATATTTT. The encoded protein is CASTPSRARGNTIYF. Combining the CDR3 with reference TRBV9 and TRBJ1-3 gives the whole variable domain DSGVTQTPKHLITATGQRVTLRCSPRSGDLSVYWYQQSLDQGLQFLIQYYNGEERAKGNILERFSAQQFPDLHSELNLSSLELGDSALYFCASTPSRARGNTIYFGEGSWLTVV.